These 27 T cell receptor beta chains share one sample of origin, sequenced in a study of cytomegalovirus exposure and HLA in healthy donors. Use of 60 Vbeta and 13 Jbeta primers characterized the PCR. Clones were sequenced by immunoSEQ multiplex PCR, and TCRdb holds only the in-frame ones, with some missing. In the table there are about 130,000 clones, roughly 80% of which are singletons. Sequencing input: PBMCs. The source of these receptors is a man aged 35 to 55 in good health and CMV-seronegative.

The CDR3 DNA reads as TGCGCCAGCAGCCAGAGGGCCGCTGGAGACTACGAGCAGTACTTC. Protein product: CASSQRAAGDYEQYF. The rearrangement links TRBV4-3 to TRBJ2-7; a possible D gene is TRBD2 (5 bases). Trimming pared 3 bases from V and 3 bases from J, leaving 15 bases between. Germline values: CDR1 LGHNA, CDR2 YSLEER. The CDR3 consists of 15 residues.

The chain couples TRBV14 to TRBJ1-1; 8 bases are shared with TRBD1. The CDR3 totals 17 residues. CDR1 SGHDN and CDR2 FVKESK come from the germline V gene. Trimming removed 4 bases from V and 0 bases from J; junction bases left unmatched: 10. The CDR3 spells CASSLRPGTGMNTEAFF. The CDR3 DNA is TGTGCCAGCAGCCTCCGTCCCGGGACAGGAATGAACACTGAAGCTTTCTTT.

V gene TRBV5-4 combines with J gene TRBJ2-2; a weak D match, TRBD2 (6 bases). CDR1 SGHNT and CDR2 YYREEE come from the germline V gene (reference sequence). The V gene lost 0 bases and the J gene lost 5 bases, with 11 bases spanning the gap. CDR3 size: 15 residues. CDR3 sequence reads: CASSLGGGRTGELFF. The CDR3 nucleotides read TGTGCCAGCAGCTTGGGTGGAGGGAGGACCGGGGAGCTGTTTTTT.

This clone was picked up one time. CDR3 protein: CAWGRGIQYF. CDR3 in DNA: TGTGCCTGGGGGCGGGGCATTCAGTACTTC. The chain joins TRBV30 to TRBJ2-4; perhaps TRBD2 as D (6 bases). The CDR3 runs to 10 residues. Trimming cost V 5 bases and J 9 bases, with 8 bases left between them. The V gene's germline CDR1 is GTSNPN and CDR2 SVGIG (reference sequence).

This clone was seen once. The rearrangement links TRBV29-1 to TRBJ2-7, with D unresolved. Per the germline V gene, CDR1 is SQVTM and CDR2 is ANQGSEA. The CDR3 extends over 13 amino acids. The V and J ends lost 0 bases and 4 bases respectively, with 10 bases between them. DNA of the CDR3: TGCAGCGTTGAAGATCTAGGAGCATACGAGCAGTACTTC. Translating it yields CSVEDLGAYEQYF.

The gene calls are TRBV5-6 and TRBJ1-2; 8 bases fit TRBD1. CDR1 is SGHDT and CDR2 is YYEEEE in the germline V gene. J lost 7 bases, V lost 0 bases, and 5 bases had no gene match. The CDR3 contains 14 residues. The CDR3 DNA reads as TGTGCCAGCAGCTTGGGGACAGGGACTTCTGGCTACACCTTC. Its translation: CASSLGTGTSGYTF.

CDR3 loop: CASSRRSSDNEQFF. CDR3 sequence (DNA): TGTGCCAGCAGCCGTAGGTCGAGCGACAATGAGCAGTTCTTC. This sequence joins TRBV9 and TRBJ2-1; D is unresolved. CDR1 and CDR2 from the germline V gene are SGDLS and YYNGEE. Trimming cost V 4 bases and J 5 bases, with 13 bases left between them. CDR3 size: 14 residues.

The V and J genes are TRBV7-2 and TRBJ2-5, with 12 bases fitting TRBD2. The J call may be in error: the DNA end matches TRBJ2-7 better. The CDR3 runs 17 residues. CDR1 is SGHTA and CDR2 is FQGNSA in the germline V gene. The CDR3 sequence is CASSLTSGGLRSYEQYF. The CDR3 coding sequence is TGTGCCAGCAGCTTAACTAGCGGGGGGCTCCGATCCTACGAGCAGTACTTC.

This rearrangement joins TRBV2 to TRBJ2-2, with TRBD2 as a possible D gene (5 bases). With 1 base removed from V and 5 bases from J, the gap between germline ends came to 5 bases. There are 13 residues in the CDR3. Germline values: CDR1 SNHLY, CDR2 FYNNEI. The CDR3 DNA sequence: TGTGCCAGCAGTGAAGGGGAGACCGGGGAGCTGTTTTTT. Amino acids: CASSEGETGELFF.

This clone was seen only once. The CDR3 here is CASSLADRGYEQYF. The CDR3 coding sequence is TGTGCCAGCAGCTTAGCTGACAGGGGGTACGAGCAGTACTTC. This rearrangement joins TRBV7-2 to TRBJ2-7, with 9 bases lining up with TRBD1. The CDR3 sequence is 14 residues long. Germline CDR1 SGHTA, CDR2 FQGNSA. V lost 0 bases and J lost 4; bases outside the gene matches: 1.

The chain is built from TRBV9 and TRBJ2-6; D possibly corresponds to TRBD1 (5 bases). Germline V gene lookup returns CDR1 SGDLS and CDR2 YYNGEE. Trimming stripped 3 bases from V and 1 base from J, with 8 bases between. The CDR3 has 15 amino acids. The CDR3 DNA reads TGTGCCAGCAGCGCCAGGGAATCTGGGGCCAACGTCCTGACTTTC. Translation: CASSARESGANVLTF.

The CDR3 loop reads CASSLATGYNSPLHF. CDR3 DNA sequence: TGTGCCAGCAGCTTAGCGACAGGGTATAATTCACCCCTCCACTTT. The chain couples TRBV7-8 to TRBJ1-6; 7 bases fit TRBD1. The CDR3 totals 15 residues. Per germline, CDR1 SGHVS and CDR2 FQNEAQ. V shed 0 bases, J shed 4 bases, and the junction held 0 bases outside the gene matches.

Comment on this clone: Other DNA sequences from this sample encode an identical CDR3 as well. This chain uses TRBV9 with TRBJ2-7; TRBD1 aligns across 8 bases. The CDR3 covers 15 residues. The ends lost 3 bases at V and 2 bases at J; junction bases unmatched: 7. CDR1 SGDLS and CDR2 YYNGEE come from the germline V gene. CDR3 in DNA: TGTGCCAGCAGCGCAGGGACAGGAGACCCCTACGAGCAGTACTTC. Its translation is CASSAGTGDPYEQYF.

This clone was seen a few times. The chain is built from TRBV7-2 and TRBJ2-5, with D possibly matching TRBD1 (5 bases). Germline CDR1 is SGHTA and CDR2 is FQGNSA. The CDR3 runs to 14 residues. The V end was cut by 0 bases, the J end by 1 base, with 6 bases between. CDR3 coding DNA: TGTGCCAGCAGCTTAGCCAGGGTCCAAGAGACCCAGTACTTC. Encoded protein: CASSLARVQETQYF.

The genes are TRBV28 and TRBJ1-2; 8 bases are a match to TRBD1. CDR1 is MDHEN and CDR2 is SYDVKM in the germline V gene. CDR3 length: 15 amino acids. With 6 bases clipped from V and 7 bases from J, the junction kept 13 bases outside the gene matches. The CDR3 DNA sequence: TGTGCCAGCAGAACCCTTGCCCAGGGGGCGTCTGGCTACACCTTC. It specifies CASRTLAQGASGYTF.

CDR3 nucleotide sequence: TGTGCCAGCAGCTTAGGCCAACCGGGACAGCCGACCTACGAGCAGTACTTC. Its translation is CASSLGQPGQPTYEQYF. The chain employs TRBV11-2 and TRBJ2-7, with TRBD1 matching over 7 bases. CDR1 and CDR2 from the germline V gene are SGHAT and FQNNGV. The CDR3 totals 17 residues. The ends lost 1 base at V and 2 bases at J; junction bases unmatched: 11.

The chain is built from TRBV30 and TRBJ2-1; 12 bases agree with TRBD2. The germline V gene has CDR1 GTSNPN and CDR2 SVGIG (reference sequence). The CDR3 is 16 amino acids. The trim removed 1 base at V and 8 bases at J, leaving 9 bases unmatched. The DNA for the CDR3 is TGTGCCTGGAGTGCCTCGACTAGCGGGAGTAGCGATGAGCAGTTCTTC. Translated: CAWSASTSGSSDEQFF.

The CDR3 coding sequence is TGTGCCAGCAGTGAATCAACAGGGGGTCAGACCCAGTACTTC. Amino acid sequence: CASSESTGGQTQYF. The gene calls are TRBV2 and TRBJ2-5; 8 positions match TRBD1. CDR1 is SNHLY, CDR2 FYNNEI, per germline. V trimming: 2 bases; J trimming: 6 bases; junction bases outside the gene matches: 5. The CDR3 totals 14 residues.

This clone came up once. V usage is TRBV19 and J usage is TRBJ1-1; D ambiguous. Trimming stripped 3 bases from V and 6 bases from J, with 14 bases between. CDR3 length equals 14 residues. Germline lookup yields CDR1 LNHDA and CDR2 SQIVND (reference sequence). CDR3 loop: CASSIPGVRAEAFF. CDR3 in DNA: TGTGCCAGTAGTATCCCCGGGGTGAGGGCTGAAGCTTTCTTT.

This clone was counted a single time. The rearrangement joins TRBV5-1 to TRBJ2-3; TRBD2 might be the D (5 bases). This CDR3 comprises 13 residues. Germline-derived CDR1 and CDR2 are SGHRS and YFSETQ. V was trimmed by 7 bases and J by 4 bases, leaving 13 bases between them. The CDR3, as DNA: TGCGCCAGCCGGCTAGCTTTCGCAGATACGCAGTATTTT. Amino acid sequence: CASRLAFADTQYF.

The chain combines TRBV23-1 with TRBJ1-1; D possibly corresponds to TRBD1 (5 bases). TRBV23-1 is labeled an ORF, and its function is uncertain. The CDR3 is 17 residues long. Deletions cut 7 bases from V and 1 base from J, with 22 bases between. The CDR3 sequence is CASNPKGRQSPNTEAFF. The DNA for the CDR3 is TGCGCCAGCAACCCAAAGGGTAGACAGTCGCCGAACACTGAAGCTTTCTTT.

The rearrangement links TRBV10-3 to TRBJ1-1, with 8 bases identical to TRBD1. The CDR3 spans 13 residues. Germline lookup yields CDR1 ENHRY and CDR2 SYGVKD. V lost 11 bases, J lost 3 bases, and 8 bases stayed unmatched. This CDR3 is CAVAGGADTEAFF. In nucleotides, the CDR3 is TGTGCCGTAGCAGGGGGCGCCGACACTGAAGCTTTCTTT.

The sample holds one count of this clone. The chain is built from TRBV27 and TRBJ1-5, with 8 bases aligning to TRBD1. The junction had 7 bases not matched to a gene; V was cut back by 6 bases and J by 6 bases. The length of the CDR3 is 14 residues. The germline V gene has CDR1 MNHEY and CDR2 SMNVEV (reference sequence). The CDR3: CASRTRGPGQPQHF. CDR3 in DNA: TGTGCCAGCAGGACCAGGGGGCCGGGTCAGCCCCAGCATTTT.

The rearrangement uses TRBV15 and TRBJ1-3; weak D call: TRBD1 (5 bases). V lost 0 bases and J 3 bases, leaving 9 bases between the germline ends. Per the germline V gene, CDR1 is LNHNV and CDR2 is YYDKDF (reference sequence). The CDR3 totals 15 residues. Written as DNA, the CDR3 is TGTGCCACCAGCAGAGATGGGGGGGTTGGAAACACCATATATTTT. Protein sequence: CATSRDGGVGNTIYF.

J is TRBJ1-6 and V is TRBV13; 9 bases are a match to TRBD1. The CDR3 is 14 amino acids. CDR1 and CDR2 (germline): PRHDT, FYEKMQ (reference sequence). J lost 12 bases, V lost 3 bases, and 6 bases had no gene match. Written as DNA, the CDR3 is TGTGCCAGCAGCTTTACCGGGACAGGGAGACCCCTCCACTTT. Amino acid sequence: CASSFTGTGRPLHF.

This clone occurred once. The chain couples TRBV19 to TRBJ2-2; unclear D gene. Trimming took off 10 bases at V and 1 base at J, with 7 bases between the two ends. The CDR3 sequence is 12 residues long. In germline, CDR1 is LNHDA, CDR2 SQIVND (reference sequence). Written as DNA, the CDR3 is TGTGCCACAAGACAGAACACCGGGGAGCTGTTTTTT. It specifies CATRQNTGELFF.

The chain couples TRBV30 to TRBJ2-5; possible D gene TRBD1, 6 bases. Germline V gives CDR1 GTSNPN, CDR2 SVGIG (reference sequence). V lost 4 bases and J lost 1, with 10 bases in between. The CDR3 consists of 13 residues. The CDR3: CAWTTGLQETQYF. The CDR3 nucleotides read TGTGCCTGGACAACAGGGCTCCAAGAGACCCAGTACTTC.